The T cell receptor beta chain under discussion was sequenced for a study of cytomegalovirus exposure and HLA in healthy donors. Study information: Sequencing of about 200 million T cells in an earlier analysis found around 100 million unique TCR beta sequences. Study-level points and caveats: The HLA-A and HLA-B alleles of most subjects were reportedly predicted accurately from TCR beta sequences. While the bulk of TCR sequences proved rare, some public TCRs turned up in many donors.

The CDR3 is 11 amino acids. V lost 11 bases, J lost 4 bases, and 10 bases lay in between. CDR1 and CDR2 (germline): MDHEN, SYDVKM. Only a few counts were recorded for this clone. The antigen is not known. With 60 Vbeta and 13 Jbeta primers, the PCR was carried out. Assay: immunoSEQ multiplex PCR; the TCRdb copy retains only in-frame clones and omits some. The sample has about 120,000 clones; more than 60% are singletons. The receptor's source is a man aged 30 to 39 in good health and CMV-seropositive. The source material was PBMCs. The rearrangement uses TRBV28 and TRBJ2-3, with D perhaps matching TRBD2 (5 bases). The DNA for the CDR3 is TGTGCCGCAACGGAGGCAGATACGCAGTATTTT. Translating gives CAATEADTQYF.